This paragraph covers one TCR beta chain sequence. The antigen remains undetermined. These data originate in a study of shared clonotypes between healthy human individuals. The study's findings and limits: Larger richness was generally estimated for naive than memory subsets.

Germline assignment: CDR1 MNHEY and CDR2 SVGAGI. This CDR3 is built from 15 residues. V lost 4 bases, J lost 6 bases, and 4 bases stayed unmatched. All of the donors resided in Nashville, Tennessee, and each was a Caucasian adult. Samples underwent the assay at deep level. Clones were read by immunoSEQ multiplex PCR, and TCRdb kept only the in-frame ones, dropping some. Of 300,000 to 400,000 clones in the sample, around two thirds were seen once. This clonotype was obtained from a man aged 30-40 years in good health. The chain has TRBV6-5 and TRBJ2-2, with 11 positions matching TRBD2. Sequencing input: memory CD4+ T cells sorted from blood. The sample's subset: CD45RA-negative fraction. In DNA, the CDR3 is TGTGCCAGCAGTTTAGCGGGAGGGTCTCCCGGGGAGCTGTTTTTT. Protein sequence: CASSLAGGSPGELFF.